These T cell receptor beta chains were read from a single sample in a study of TIL therapy for anti-PD-1-resistant metastatic lung cancer. Sequenced by immunoSEQ multiplex PCR; TCRdb stores in-frame clones only, minus some. Of about 7,500 clones listed, roughly 80% were seen once; the top ten hold 7%. The sample here was tumor tissue, taken at baseline. The origin of the receptors is a person aged 25-85 years with non-small cell lung cancer. Both conserved end residues are part of each CDR3. Each record gives: clone size, J gene, D gene, V gene, CDR3 DNA, CDR3 protein. The D gene is left open where the match is weak. Not all rows give a size; the values are once, few, many and, for expanded clones, a class.

NA | TRBJ2-3 | TRBD1 | TRBV7-2 | TGTGCCAGCAGTATGGGACAGGGCACAGATACGCAGTATTTT | CASSMGQGTDTQYF
NA | TRBJ1-1 | NA | TRBV29-1 | TGCAGCGTTGAAATGGGCTGGGTCACTGAAGCTTTCTTT | CSVEMGWVTEAFF
NA | TRBJ2-7 | NA | TRBV28 | TGTGCCAGCGGACCATCCGGAGCGGGCCGTACCTACGAGCAGTACTTC | CASGPSGAGRTYEQYF
NA | TRBJ2-2 | NA | TRBV19 | TGTGCCAGTAGGGAGCGGACGAACACCGGGGAGCTGTTTTTT | CASRERTNTGELFF
NA | TRBJ2-7 | NA | TRBV28 | TGTGCCAGCAGTTTTGCCCAGGGCACTAGCGAGCAGTACTTC | CASSFAQGTSEQYF
NA | TRBJ2-3 | TRBD2 | TRBV4-3 | TGCGCCAGCAGCCTCGGGACTAGCGGGGGGGCATATGCTACGCAGTATTTT | CASSLGTSGGAYATQYF
NA | TRBJ2-1 | NA | TRBV9 | TGTGCCAGCAGCGTCCCCCGGGAAACTAGGGATGAGCAGTTCTTC | CASSVPRETRDEQFF
NA | TRBJ2-1 | NA | TRBV9 | TGTGCCAGCAGCTATATAGCGTCCTATGAGCAGTTCTTC | CASSYIASYEQFF
NA | TRBJ1-3 | NA | TRBV9 | TGTGCCAGCAGCTTCCGTACCTCTGGAAACACCATATATTTT | CASSFRTSGNTIYF
NA | TRBJ1-1 | NA | TRBV28 | TGTGCCAGCAGCCCAAGGGTGGCAGGGGAAGCTTTCTTT | CASSPRVAGEAFF
NA | TRBJ2-5 | NA | TRBV7-6 | TGTGCCAGCACCTCAATCGGGGGCCCAGAGACCCAGTACTTC | CASTSIGGPETQYF
NA | TRBJ2-7 | TRBD1 | TRBV7-2 | TGTGCCAGCAGCTTAGTTCATACAGAGACAGGGTACTACGAGCAGTACTTC | CASSLVHTETGYYEQYF
once | TRBJ1-6 | NA | TRBV6-1 | TGTGCCAGCAGTGAACTAAGAGTCGCAGGTCGCTCACCCCTCCACTTT | CASSELRVAGRSPLHF
NA | TRBJ2-5 | TRBD1 | TRBV5-1 | TGCGCCAGCCAGTCCGGGACAGGGTTAGGGGAGACCCAGTACTTC | CASQSGTGLGETQYF
NA | TRBJ2-1 | TRBD2 | TRBV6-6 | TGTGCCACGCATGGGCCGGGACTAGCAAACAATGAGCAGTTCTTC | CATHGPGLANNEQFF
NA | TRBJ2-2 | NA | TRBV5-1 | TGCGCCAGCAGCTTCGGTGGCGGGTACGGGGAGCTGTTTTTT | CASSFGGGYGELFF
NA | TRBJ2-2 | NA | TRBV9 | TGTGCCACCGGCCCTGGAGGGCGGGGGGAGCTGTTTTTT | CATGPGGRGELFF
NA | TRBJ1-2 | NA | TRBV28 | TGTGCCAGCGGAAAGGGAGGTGTTGGGGGGGGCTACACCTTC | CASGKGGVGGGYTF
NA | TRBJ2-1 | TRBD2 | TRBV4-3 | TGCGCCAGCAGCCAAGATAGATCCCGGGGACTAGCGGACTACAATGAGCAGTTCTTC | CASSQDRSRGLADYNEQFF
NA | TRBJ2-7 | TRBD1 | TRBV5-1 | TGCGCCAGCAGCTTTTCCGGGACAGAATACGAGCAGTACTTC | CASSFSGTEYEQYF
NA | TRBJ2-7 | NA | TRBV7-8 | TGTGCCAGCAGCTTAGAGTCAGGGTTCGGGTACGAGCAGTACTTC | CASSLESGFGYEQYF
NA | TRBJ2-1 | NA | TRBV2 | TGTGCCAGCAACCCACAAACGAGCTCCTACAATGAGCAGTTCTTC | CASNPQTSSYNEQFF
NA | TRBJ1-4 | TRBD1 | TRBV2 | TGTGCCAGCAGCGCGGACAGGAGAATTGAAAAACTGTTTTTT | CASSADRRIEKLFF
NA | TRBJ2-3 | TRBD1 | TRBV7-3 | TGTGCCAGCAGCTCGGGACAGGGCGGCACAGATACGCAGTATTTT | CASSSGQGGTDTQYF
NA | TRBJ2-3 | NA | TRBV6-1 | TGTGCCACCACGCTGGAGACTAGGGGCACAGATACGCAGTATTTT | CATTLETRGTDTQYF
few | TRBJ1-3 | NA | TRBV6-1 | TGTGCCAGCAGAGAAAACACCATATATTTT | CASRENTIYF
NA | TRBJ1-4 | NA | TRBV15 | TGTGCCACCAGCAAAAGGAGCGGACGGCAAACAAATGAAAAACTGTTTTTT | CATSKRSGRQTNEKLFF
NA | TRBJ2-3 | NA | TRBV7-9 | TGTGCCAGCAGCCCTTTAGCAGATACGCAGTATTTT | CASSPLADTQYF
NA | TRBJ1-1 | TRBD1 | TRBV28 | TGTGCCAGCAGTCCGGAGGGGACAGGGTACACTGAAGCTTTCTTT | CASSPEGTGYTEAFF
NA | TRBJ2-6 | NA | TRBV4-2 | TGTGCCAGCAGCCAAGAAGGTAGCTCTGGGGCCAACGTCCTGACTTTC | CASSQEGSSGANVLTF
NA | TRBJ2-2 | NA | TRBV5-1 | TGCGCCAGCCTTGGGGGCCGGGGAGCTGTTTTT | CASLGGRGAVF
NA | TRBJ1-4 | NA | TRBV29-1 | TGCAGCGCCCTATCAACTAATGAAAAACTGTTTTTT | CSALSTNEKLFF
few | TRBJ1-3 | NA | TRBV4-2 | TGTGCCAGCAGCCAAGATCCATCGGGCTCTGGAAACACCATATATTTT | CASSQDPSGSGNTIYF
NA | TRBJ2-2 | NA | TRBV29-1 | TGCAGCGTTGTACTAGTCACCGGGGAGCTGTTTTTT | CSVVLVTGELFF
NA | TRBJ2-7 | TRBD1 | TRBV6-6 | TGTGCCAGCAGTTCACGGGACAGGGGATACGAGCAGTACTTC | CASSSRDRGYEQYF
NA | TRBJ2-7 | TRBD1 | TRBV19 | TGTGCCAGTAGTATAATAGCTGACAGGGTCTACGAGCAGTACTTC | CASSIIADRVYEQYF
few | TRBJ1-6 | NA | TRBV4-1 | TGCGCCAGCAGCCAAGATAATGAGGAGAGGCCCCTCCACTTT | CASSQDNEERPLHF
NA | TRBJ1-1 | NA | TRBV19 | TGTGCCAGTAGTATTACACAGGGCGGGGGCACTGAAGCTTTCTTT | CASSITQGGGTEAFF
NA | TRBJ2-1 | TRBD1 | TRBV28 | TGTGCCAGCAGAACCTCGGGACAGGGGGCACCCAATGAGCAGTTCTTC | CASRTSGQGAPNEQFF
NA | TRBJ1-6 | NA | TRBV4-3 | TGCGCCAGCAGCCAAGATGCTGATCCTGGGCGCTCCCCCCTCCACTTT | CASSQDADPGRSPLHF
NA | TRBJ2-5 | TRBD2 | TRBV27 | TGTGCCAGCTGGAGACTAGCGGGGGGGAAAGAGACCCAGTACTTC | CASWRLAGGKETQYF
NA | TRBJ2-6 | TRBD1 | TRBV27 | TGTGCCAGCAGTGCGGGACAGGGGGTCTCTGGGGCCAACGTCCTGACTTTC | CASSAGQGVSGANVLTF
NA | TRBJ2-6 | NA | TRBV7-6 | TGTGCCAGCAGCTTAGGTTTTTCTGGGGCCAACGTCCTGACTTTC | CASSLGFSGANVLTF
NA | TRBJ2-5 | TRBD1 | TRBV28 | TGTGCCAGCAGTTCACAGGGGGCGGCGGAGACCCAGTACTTC | CASSSQGAAETQYF
once | TRBJ2-5 | NA | TRBV7-9 | TGTGCCAGCAGCTTTGGAGGGGGCAGTTACGGGTACCAAGAGACCCAGTACTTC | CASSFGGGSYGYQETQYF
NA | TRBJ2-7 | TRBD1 | TRBV5-6 | TGTGCCAGCAGCTTGGACAGGGGGCTCTACGAGCAGTACTTC | CASSLDRGLYEQYF
NA | TRBJ2-1 | NA | TRBV2 | TGTGCCAGCATGAGAAGACAGGTCGATGAGCAGTTCTTC | CASMRRQVDEQFF
NA | TRBJ2-1 | TRBD2 | TRBV9 | TGTGCCAGCAGCGCCCATGGAGCGGGGGGGCCGGGTGAGCAGTTCTTC | CASSAHGAGGPGEQFF
NA | TRBJ1-2 | NA | TRBV5-1 | TGCGCCAGCAGCTTGGATGGCAGCCCCTATGGCTACACCTTC | CASSLDGSPYGYTF
NA | TRBJ1-1 | NA | TRBV28 | TGTGCCAGCAGTTTAAGGAAGACAGGCAACACTGAAGCTTTCTTT | CASSLRKTGNTEAFF